Below are 21 T cell receptor beta chains sequenced from a single sample in a study of T-cell reconstitution after alpha-beta-depleted transplantation in children. Unique molecular identifiers were incorporated into the prepared TCRbeta library. MiXCR, run by TCRdb on the PCR reads, gives a single entry per CDR3 protein. This sample has about 200,000 distinct CDR3 sequences, with around 7% found just once. Material: PBMCs, obtained before TCRalphabeta/CD19-depleted stem cell transplant. The receptors come from a boy aged 2 to 10 with acute lymphoblastic leukemia, due to receive a stem cell transplant.

This chain uses TRBV2 with TRBJ2-5; D is possibly TRBD2 (7 bases). This CDR3 spans 17 amino acids. Deletions cut 8 bases from V and 5 bases from J, with 27 bases between. The germline CDR1 and CDR2 sequences are SNHLY and FYNNEI. The CDR3 region is CASRRRTSGGPWETQYF. CDR3 nucleotides: TGTGCCAGCCGCCGGCGGACGTCCGGGGGGCCATGGGAGACCCAGTACTTC.

In its sample, this clonotype was seen a few times. CDR3 bases: TGTGCCAGCTTCACACGGACTAGCGGGTACAATGAGCAGTTCTTC. Encoded protein: CASFTRTSGYNEQFF. The chain has TRBV28 and TRBJ2-1, with TRBD2 matching 11 bases. The CDR3 sequence is 15 residues long. The V segment lost 8 bases and the J segment 4 bases; nucleotides outside the gene matches: 7. The germline V gene has CDR1 MDHEN and CDR2 SYDVKM.

This clonotype has at least ten counts. The chain uses TRBV28 and TRBJ1-5; D is possibly TRBD1 (6 bases). V lost 2 bases and J lost 7, with 9 bases in between. The V gene's germline CDR1 is MDHEN and CDR2 SYDVKM. This CDR3 comprises 13 residues. The CDR3: CASSLKRGQPQHF. CDR3 coding DNA: TGTGCCAGCAGTTTAAAGAGGGGGCAGCCCCAGCATTTT.

This clonotype was observed a handful of times. The chain recombines TRBV27 with TRBJ1-5; possibly TRBD1 for D (6 bases). V lost 6 bases and J 3 bases, leaving 15 bases between the germline ends. CDR1 is MNHEY and CDR2 is SMNVEV in the germline V gene (reference sequence). This CDR3 region has 15 residues. The CDR3 bases are TGTGCCAGCAGCAAGGTGGGGGACAACAATCAGCCCCAGCATTTT. Translation: CASSKVGDNNQPQHF.

Many counts were recorded for this clonotype. The chain has TRBV5-6 and TRBJ2-5, with unresolved D. Germline CDR1 and CDR2: SGHDT and YYEEEE. The germline V and J ends were trimmed by 2 bases and 3 bases, with 14 bases remaining between them. The CDR3 has 15 amino acids. The CDR3, as DNA: TGTGCCAGCAGCTTCTATCCCGACGGCGAAGAGACCCAGTACTTC. It translates to CASSFYPDGEETQYF.

V and J are TRBV20-1 and TRBJ1-2; 11 positions match TRBD1. CDR1 is DFQATT, CDR2 SNEGSKA, per germline (reference sequence). This CDR3 region has 13 residues. V was pared by 5 bases and J by 4 bases, with 3 bases of the junction left unmatched. The CDR3 reads CSAWTGGGYGYTF. CDR3 in DNA: TGCAGTGCTTGGACAGGGGGCGGCTATGGCTACACCTTC.

The chain uses TRBV6-2 or TRBV6-3 and TRBJ2-5, with D tentatively TRBD1 (6 bases). V lost 2 bases to trimming and J lost 5 bases, with 15 bases between them. This CDR3 has 15 residues. Germline V CDR1 and CDR2: MNHEY, SVGEGT. This CDR3 is CASSYPDSPRETQYF. CDR3 DNA sequence: TGTGCCAGCAGTTACCCGGACAGCCCTCGGGAGACCCAGTACTTC.

The V call is TRBV11-2, the J call TRBJ2-1; a weak D match, TRBD2 (5 bases). Germline CDR1 is SGHAT and CDR2 is FQNNGV. Trimming left V 6 bases short and J 2 bases short, with 8 bases between. CDR3 length: 13 residues. CDR3 nucleotide sequence: TGTGCCAGCAGAACCGGGACCTACAATGAGCAGTTCTTC. Its protein product is CASRTGTYNEQFF.

This clonotype was detected ten times or more. This rearrangement joins TRBV20-1 to TRBJ2-5; D not certain. The V and J ends lost 6 bases and 3 bases respectively, with 11 bases between them. The CDR3 runs to 12 residues. The germline gives CDR1 DFQATT, CDR2 SNEGSKA (reference sequence). In DNA form, the CDR3 reads TGCAGTGCGCCGACGGGTAAAGAGACCCAGTACTTC. The encoded protein is CSAPTGKETQYF.

The table lists this clonotype with many counts. The chain links TRBV10-2 to TRBJ2-5; the match to TRBD2 covers 7 bases. CDR1 and CDR2 (germline): WSHSY, SAAADI. This CDR3 is 14 amino acids long. Trimming at V came to 7 bases and at J to 3 bases, leaving 8 bases not matched to a gene. This CDR3 is CASNGLADEETQYF. CDR3 DNA sequence: TGCGCCAGCAACGGGCTAGCGGACGAAGAGACCCAGTACTTC.

This clonotype appeared many times. The chain has TRBV28 and TRBJ2-3; D remains ambiguous. Germline-derived CDR1 and CDR2 are MDHEN and SYDVKM. Deletions cut 0 bases from V and 5 bases from J, with 9 bases between. CDR3 length: 14 amino acids. CDR3 residues: CASSLWPDRDTQYF. Here the CDR3 DNA reads TGTGCCAGCAGTTTATGGCCAGATCGAGATACGCAGTATTTT. The full variable domain, in which reference TRBV28 and TRBJ2-3 provide the parts outside the CDR3, is DVKVTQSSRYLVKRTGEKVFLECVQDMDHENMFWYRQDPGLGLRLIYFSYDVKMKEKGDIPEGYSVSREKKERFSLILESASTNQTSMYLCASSLWPDRDTQYFGPGTRLTVL.

The rearrangement joins TRBV20-1 to TRBJ1-1; maybe TRBD1 (6 bases). Germline CDR1 reads DFQATT; CDR2 reads SNEGSKA (reference sequence). V lost 0 bases to trimming and J lost 5 bases, with 13 bases between them. The CDR3 length is 14 residues. CDR3 amino acids: CSARERTDETEAFF. The CDR3 nucleotides read TGCAGTGCTAGAGAACGGACAGACGAAACTGAAGCTTTCTTT.

This clonotype was detected many times. The chain couples TRBV29-1 to TRBJ2-7; possibly TRBD1 or TRBD2 for D (5 bases each). Germline V lookup: CDR1 SQVTM, CDR2 ANQGSEA. The CDR3 length is 12 residues. The V end was cut by 4 bases, the J end by 1 base, with 8 bases between. The CDR3 region has the DNA TGCAGCGTTGGCAGGGAGTCCTACGAGCAGTACTTC. Its translation is CSVGRESYEQYF.

This chain links TRBV6-2 or TRBV6-3 with TRBJ2-1, with 7 positions matching TRBD1. The CDR3 consists of 15 residues. The trim removed 7 bases at V and 2 bases at J, leaving 8 bases unmatched. Germline-derived CDR1 and CDR2 are MNHEY and SVGEGT. Here the CDR3 reads CASNWDSLPYNEQFF. The DNA of the CDR3 is TGTGCCAGCAACTGGGACAGCCTCCCCTACAATGAGCAGTTCTTC.

The sample holds many counts of this clonotype. The gene calls are TRBV28 and TRBJ2-1; 9 positions match TRBD1. CDR1 and CDR2 (germline): MDHEN, SYDVKM. The CDR3 runs 14 residues. V lost 1 base, J lost 8 bases, and 3 bases stayed unmatched. The CDR3 is CASSLSTGGYEQFF. CDR3 in DNA: TGTGCCAGCAGTTTATCGACAGGGGGTTATGAGCAGTTCTTC.

The sample holds many counts of this clonotype. The V call is TRBV12-5, the J call TRBJ2-1; TRBD1 might be the D (6 bases). With 3 bases removed from V and 9 bases from J, the gap between germline ends came to 18 bases. CDR1 and CDR2 from the germline V gene are LGHNT and FRNRAP. This CDR3 region has 15 residues. In DNA, the CDR3 is TGTGCTAGTGGTTTAGGGGGTTCAGGGGTCATTGAGCAGTTCTTC. Translation gives CASGLGGSGVIEQFF. The variable domain in full, completed from reference TRBV12-5 and TRBJ2-1, reads DARVTQTPRHKVTEMGQEVTMRCQPILGHNTVFWYRQTMMQGLELLAYFRNRAPLDDSGMPKDRFSAEMPDATLATLKIQPSEPRDSAVYFCASGLGGSGVIEQFFGPGTRLTVL.

The table lists this clonotype with many counts. The chain recombines TRBV18 with TRBJ2-7; D is uncertain. There are 13 residues in the CDR3. Per germline, CDR1 KGHSH and CDR2 LQKENI. The V end was cut by 0 bases, the J end by 1 base, with 4 bases between. CDR3 in DNA: TGTGCCAGCTCACCACCCTTGTCCTACGAGCAGTACTTC. Its translation is CASSPPLSYEQYF.

Many counts were recorded for this clonotype. The chain is built from TRBV15 and TRBJ1-4, with no clear D. The CDR3 totals 13 residues. Germline values: CDR1 LNHNV, CDR2 YYDKDF (reference sequence). Deletions cut 1 base from V and 10 bases from J, with 10 bases between. CDR3 DNA: TGTGCCACCAGCAGAGGCACTGGGCGAAAACTGTTTTTT. It specifies CATSRGTGRKLFF.

This clonotype appeared many times. The rearrangement links TRBV10-3 to TRBJ1-3, with TRBD1 as a possible D gene (6 bases). The CDR3 runs to 16 residues. Trimming shortened V by 3 bases and J by 1 base, and 13 bases separated the two germline ends. Germline CDR1 and CDR2: ENHRY and SYGVKD. The CDR3 coding sequence is TGTGCCATCAGTGATCCAGGGGCTGGTTCTGGAAACACCATATATTTT. Translated, it gives CAISDPGAGSGNTIYF.

Many counts were recorded for this clonotype. V is TRBV29-1 and J is TRBJ1-2; D unresolved. The CDR3 runs to 14 residues. Germline CDR1 is SQVTM and CDR2 is ANQGSEA. V was pared by 7 bases and J by 3 bases, with 18 bases between. Here the CDR3 reads CSADKATAHYGYTF. CDR3 sequence (DNA): TGCAGCGCTGACAAGGCCACGGCTCACTATGGCTACACCTTC.

This clonotype was seen repeatedly, ten times or more. This sequence joins TRBV29-1 and TRBJ2-7; D might be TRBD1 (6 bases). V lost 5 bases and J 4 bases, leaving 18 bases between the germline ends. This CDR3 is built from 14 residues. Per the germline V gene, CDR1 is SQVTM and CDR2 is ANQGSEA. The CDR3, as DNA: TGCAGCGTTAGCCTACAGGTGGGGGCATACGAGCAGTACTTC. It yields the protein CSVSLQVGAYEQYF.